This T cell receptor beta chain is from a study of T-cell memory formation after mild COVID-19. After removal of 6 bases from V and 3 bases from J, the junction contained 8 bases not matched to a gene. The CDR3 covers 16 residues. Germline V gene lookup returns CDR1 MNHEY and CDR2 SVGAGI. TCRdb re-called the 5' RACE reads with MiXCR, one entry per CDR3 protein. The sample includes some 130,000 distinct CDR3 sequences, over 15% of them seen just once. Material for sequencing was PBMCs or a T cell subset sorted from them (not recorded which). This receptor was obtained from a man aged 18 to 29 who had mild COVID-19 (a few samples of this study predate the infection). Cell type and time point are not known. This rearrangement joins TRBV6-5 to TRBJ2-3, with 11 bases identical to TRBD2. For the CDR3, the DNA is TGTGCCAGCAGATTAAGACTAGCGGGGTGGACAGATACGCAGTATTTT. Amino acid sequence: CASRLRLAGWTDTQYF.